This T cell receptor (beta chain) originates from a study of T cells after yellow fever vaccination. Whole-study context: Preparation of fractions with low cell numbers was performed using SMART-Seq v4 Ultra Low Input. Findings and caveats of the study: Among primary-vaccination clones, most reappeared after the booster, at roughly 95% for CD4 and roughly 88% for CD8.

This clonotype was counted at least ten times. What it binds is unknown. The CDR3 is 13 residues long. The ends were cut back, 6 bases at V and 6 bases at J, with 13 bases in the middle. Per germline, CDR1 SGHTA and CDR2 FQGNSA. A process of 5'RACE template switching, which added a universal primer site and UMIs, was used to make TCR cDNA. TCRdb ran MiXCR on the 5' RACE reads and lists one entry per CDR3 protein. The data contain a few hundred thousand distinct CDR3 sequences, 6.9% of them singletons. This chain joins TRBV7-2 and TRBJ2-3, with no clear D. This sample comprised CD4+ T cells sorted from PBMCs, obtained 15 days after the yellow fever booster vaccination. The sequence was obtained from a man aged 25-40 years who received the YFV17D yellow fever vaccine. CDR3 sequence: CASSFWSLDTQYF. CDR3 DNA: TGTGCCAGCAGTTTCTGGAGCTTGGATACGCAGTATTTT.